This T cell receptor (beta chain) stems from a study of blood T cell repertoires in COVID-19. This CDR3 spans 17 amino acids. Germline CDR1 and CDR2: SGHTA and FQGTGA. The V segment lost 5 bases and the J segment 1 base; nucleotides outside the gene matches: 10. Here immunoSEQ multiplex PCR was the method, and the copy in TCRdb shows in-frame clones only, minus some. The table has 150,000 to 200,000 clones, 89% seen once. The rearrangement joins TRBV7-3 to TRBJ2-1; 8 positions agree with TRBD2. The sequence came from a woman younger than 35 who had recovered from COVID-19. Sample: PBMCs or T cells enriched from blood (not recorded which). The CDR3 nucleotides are TGTGCCAGCAGCCCTTATGGAGCGGGAGTGTCCTACAATGAGCAGTTCTTC. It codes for CASSPYGAGVSYNEQFF.